This is a list of T cell receptor beta chains from one sample in a study of blood T cell repertoires in COVID-19. The repertoire was sequenced with immunoSEQ multiplex PCR; TCRdb's copy has only in-frame clones and lacks some. The profile shows around 300,000 clones, approximately 87% of them singletons. Sequencing was carried out using peripheral blood. The origin of the receptors is a woman aged 45-60 years with active or convalescent COVID-19. CDR3s include the opening cysteine and the closing phenylalanine or tryptophan. Each record gives: V gene, clone size, D gene, J gene, CDR3 length, CDR3 DNA, CDR3 protein. A D gene is named only where the DNA matches it firmly. The size entry is marked missing in some rows and otherwise reads once, few, many or a size class.

TRBV5-1,NA,TRBD2,TRBJ2-3,19,TGCGCCAGCAGCTCGGGGACTAGCGGGGGGGCCAGGGTCACAGATACGCAGTATTTT,CASSSGTSGGARVTDTQYF
TRBV5-8,NA,TRBD1,TRBJ2-1,15,TGTGCCAGCAGCCTCCGGGACAGCTTCTACAATGAGCAGTTCTTC,CASSLRDSFYNEQFF
TRBV11-1,NA,TRBD2,TRBJ2-5,16,TGTGCCAGCAGCTTATATCGGGGGGGGCCGGGGGAGACCCAGTACTTC,CASSLYRGGPGETQYF
TRBV5-1,NA,TRBD1,TRBJ1-2,15,TGCGCCAGCAGCTTGGCGTCAGGGGGAAACTATGGCTACACCTTC,CASSLASGGNYGYTF
TRBV28,NA,NA,TRBJ2-7,13,TGTGCCAGTTTCCGGGAGGGGGCGCGAGAGCAGTACTTC,CASFREGAREQYF
TRBV4-1,NA,TRBD1,TRBJ1-1,18,TGCGCCAGCAGCCGACTGACAGGGTCTGCCTCCAGGAACACTGAAGCTTTCTTT,CASSRLTGSASRNTEAFF
TRBV3-1/TRBV3-2,once,NA,TRBJ2-1,16,TGTGCCAGCAGCCAAGATCGAGGGCGCTCCTACAATGAGCAGTTCTTC,CASSQDRGRSYNEQFF
TRBV19,NA,NA,TRBJ2-1,11,TGTGCCAGTAGTAACCGGGGAGAGCAGTTCTTC,CASSNRGEQFF
TRBV2,NA,TRBD1,TRBJ1-6,16,TGTGCCAGCACTAACGGACAGGGGAATCTTAATTCACCCCTCCACTTT,CASTNGQGNLNSPLHF
TRBV7-8,NA,TRBD2,TRBJ2-5,16,TGTGCCAGCAGCTTAGAAGTAGCGGGGTCACAAGAGACCCAGTACTTC,CASSLEVAGSQETQYF
TRBV19,NA,TRBD1,TRBJ1-5,14,TGTGCCAGTACGCCACAGGGGGCAGGACAGCCCCAGCATTTT,CASTPQGAGQPQHF
TRBV10-3,NA,NA,TRBJ2-1,17,TGTGCCATCAGCCGTTCGGCGGGGGCCTTATCATACAATGAGCAGTTCTTC,CAISRSAGALSYNEQFF
TRBV19,NA,NA,TRBJ1-1,16,TGTGCCAGTAGTATAGAGGCCAGCCGAGGGAACACTGAAGCTTTCTTT,CASSIEASRGNTEAFF
TRBV19,NA,TRBD1,TRBJ1-4,16,TGTGCCAGTAGTATAGGCGCCGGGACAGCTAATGAAAAACTGTTTTTT,CASSIGAGTANEKLFF
TRBV7-2,NA,NA,TRBJ1-1,14,TGTGCCAGCAGCCTTCGACAGGTTGGGACTGAAGCTTTCTTT,CASSLRQVGTEAFF
TRBV9,NA,TRBD1,TRBJ2-3,14,TGTGCCAGCAGCGGACAGGGGGCTTCAGATACGCAGTATTTT,CASSGQGASDTQYF
TRBV5-6,NA,TRBD1,TRBJ1-1,15,TGTGCCAGCAGCTTAATCAGGGACAGCAACACTGAAGCTTTCTTT,CASSLIRDSNTEAFF
TRBV10-3,NA,NA,TRBJ1-5,13,TGTGCCATCAGTGAGTCGGGCAGCCAGCCCCAGCATTTT,CAISESGSQPQHF
TRBV20-1,once,NA,TRBJ1-2,11,TGCAGTGCTAGAGAGCGACCGGGACATACCTTC,CSARERPGHTF
TRBV6-2/TRBV6-3,NA,NA,TRBJ1-2,13,TGTGCCAGCAGTCCGGAGCTATCCTATGGCTACACCTTC,CASSPELSYGYTF
TRBV24-1,NA,TRBD1,TRBJ2-3,13,TGTGCCACCGGACAGGGGGCGACAGATACGCAGTATTTT,CATGQGATDTQYF
TRBV4-2,NA,NA,TRBJ1-4,12,TGTGCCAGCAGCCGAGTAAATGAAAAACTGTTTTTT,CASSRVNEKLFF
TRBV3-1/TRBV3-2,NA,NA,TRBJ2-2,16,TGTGCCAGCAGCCAAGTTGGGGGACAGAACACCGGGGAGCTGTTTTTT,CASSQVGGQNTGELFF
TRBV2,NA,NA,TRBJ1-5,15,TGTGCCAGCAGTGAATTGCGGGGCGGCAATCAGCCCCAGCATTTT,CASSELRGGNQPQHF